What follows are 23 T cell receptor beta chains derived from one specimen sequenced in a study of molecular identifiers for immune sequencing clone quantification (dated by TCRdb to between 2018 and 2020). Library preparation was by PCR. Reads for this sample came from an Illumina HiSeq 4000. Clones were called with MiXCR by TCRdb after fastp trimmed the public reads at Q25, and only in-frame beta chains were retained. Identical CDR3 proteins give one entry, which carries the most common genes and DNA. This sample is represented by approximately 500,000 distinct CDR3 sequences; about 22% of them were singletons. The ten largest account for roughly 0.81% of the sample. The source material was naive CD8+ T cells from blood, with Jurkat cell RNA spiked in. The cell subset or site label for this specimen denotes: FACS-sorted CD8+CD4-CCR7+CD45RA+ naive T cells. These receptors all come from a human donor in good health. Some libraries in this study had Jurkat cell RNA spiked in.

This clonotype has at least ten counts. The chain is built from TRBV29-1 and TRBJ2-7, with 8 bases fitting TRBD2. J was trimmed by 5 bases and V by 2 bases; bases with no gene match: 5. Germline V gene sequence: CDR1 SQVTM, CDR2 ANQGSEA. This CDR3 has 13 amino acids. This chain's CDR3 is CSVESSGRNEQYF. The CDR3 nucleotides read TGCAGCGTTGAATCCAGCGGGAGAAACGAGCAGTACTTC.

The CDR3 here is CASSQPAGNEQFF. The CDR3 DNA is TGCGCCAGCAGTCAACCGGCGGGGAATGAGCAGTTCTTC. This chain joins TRBV23-1 and TRBJ2-1, with a possible D match to TRBD2 (6 bases). TRBV23-1 is an ORF, with its function uncertain. This CDR3 has 13 amino acids. V lost 2 bases and J lost 7, with 9 bases in between.

The V and J genes are TRBV6-6 and TRBJ2-7, with 8 bases lining up with TRBD1. The CDR3 runs to 16 residues. Trimming at V came to 1 base and at J to 1 base, leaving 6 bases not matched to a gene. Germline CDR1 MNHNY, CDR2 SVGAGI (reference sequence). The CDR3 sequence: CASSYYGQGQSYEQYF. The CDR3 coding sequence is TGTGCCAGCAGTTACTACGGACAGGGCCAGTCCTACGAGCAGTACTTC.

In this sample, this clonotype turned up many times. The V gene is TRBV29-1, the J gene TRBJ2-1, with D possibly matching TRBD2 (5 bases). From germline, CDR1 is SQVTM and CDR2 ANQGSEA. The CDR3 runs to 14 residues. V lost 0 bases and J 5 bases, leaving 11 bases between the germline ends. Here the CDR3 reads CSVEEGTADNEQFF. The DNA for the CDR3 is TGCAGCGTTGAAGAGGGAACAGCGGACAATGAGCAGTTCTTC.

Concerning this clonotype itself: A single base separates this from a much larger clone, so it may be a read error. The V gene is TRBV9, the J gene TRBJ2-7; 8 positions agree with TRBD2. This CDR3 region has 14 residues. J was trimmed by 5 bases and V by 4 bases; bases with no gene match: 8. Germline CDR1 is SGDLS and CDR2 is YYNGEE. The CDR3 region is CASSRTGGRHEQYF. The DNA for the CDR3 is TGTGCCAGCAGCAGGACTGGCGGGAGGCACGAGCAGTACTTC.

In this sample, this clonotype turned up a few times. The junction departs from germline at one end; a sequencing error may be responsible. The rearrangement joins TRBV4-3 to TRBJ1-1; no definite D call. Germline CDR1 is LGHNA and CDR2 is YSLEER. This CDR3 comprises 13 residues. The CDR3 DNA reads as TGCGCCAGCCGCCAAGGTGGTTTTACTGAAGCTTTCTTT. Its translation: CASRQGGFTEAFF.

The chain links TRBV6-5 to TRBJ1-5; D is undetermined. The germline gives CDR1 MNHEY, CDR2 SVGAGI. Trimming left V 6 bases short and J 2 bases short, with 17 bases between. CDR3 length: 16 residues. The CDR3 DNA is TGTGCCAGCAGCTTTGGGCCTGCTGAGGGCAATCAGCCCCAGCATTTT. This gives the protein CASSFGPAEGNQPQHF.

In this sample, this clonotype turned up many times. The chain couples TRBV11-1 to TRBJ2-2; D is unclear. The CDR3 is made up of 15 amino acids. The V end lost 5 bases, the J end lost 4 bases, and 14 bases lay between the germline ends. The germline CDR1 and CDR2 sequences are SGHAT and FQDESV (reference sequence). The CDR3 region has the DNA TGTGCCAGCAGCCCAAGCCGAAGGGTCACCGGGGAGCTGTTTTTT. It is translated as CASSPSRRVTGELFF.

This clonotype was recorded a few times. The chain links TRBV24-1 to TRBJ2-2, with D tentatively TRBD2 (6 bases). This CDR3 region has 17 residues. V dropped 1 base and J dropped 5 bases, with 16 bases sitting between them. CDR1 is KGHDR, CDR2 SFDVKD, per germline. This chain's CDR3 is CATSDFDRGTLTGELFF. CDR3 coding DNA: TGTGCCACCAGTGATTTTGATCGCGGGACCCTTACCGGGGAGCTGTTTTTT.

This clonotype was seen more than once but under ten times. The chain uses TRBV18 and TRBJ1-1; 11 nucleotides line up with TRBD1. From germline, CDR1 is KGHSH and CDR2 LQKENI. The junction had 10 bases not matched to a gene; V was cut back by 4 bases and J by 3 bases. The CDR3 is 17 residues long. CDR3 nucleotides: TGTGCCAGCTCACTAAATTGGACAGGGGGCTTGTACACTGAAGCTTTCTTT. Translated, it gives CASSLNWTGGLYTEAFF. Based on the CDR3 plus reference TRBV18 and TRBJ1-1, the full variable domain is NAGVMQNPRHLVRRRGQEARLRCSPMKGHSHVYWYRQLPEEGLKFMVYLQKENIIDESGMPKERFSAEFPKEGPSILRIQQVVRGDSAAYFCASSLNWTGGLYTEAFFGQGTRLTVV.

The rearrangement joins TRBV4-3 to TRBJ2-7; unclear D gene. Trimming shortened V by 0 bases and J by 0 bases, and 12 bases separated the two germline ends. The CDR3 has 16 amino acids. Germline CDR1 is LGHNA and CDR2 is YSLEER. The CDR3, as DNA: TGCGCCAGCAGCCAAGATTATAAGGTCTCCTCCTACGAGCAGTACTTC. Amino acid sequence: CASSQDYKVSSYEQYF.

This clonotype was counted a single time. This is likely a read error, given that the CDR3 carries no conserved phenylalanine or tryptophan at its end. The chain employs TRBV12-3 or TRBV12-4 and TRBJ2-3; D uncertain. The CDR3 has 13 amino acids. V was pared by 3 bases and J by 0 bases, with 4 bases between. CDR3 nucleotide sequence: TGTGCCAGCAGTTTTGGCAGCACAGATACGCAGTATCTT. This gives the protein CASSFGSTDTQYL.

There are many counts of this clonotype. The genes are TRBV14 and TRBJ1-1; D unresolved. The CDR3 runs 13 residues. The germline gives CDR1 SGHDN, CDR2 FVKESK. The ends were cut back, 4 bases at V and 2 bases at J, with 8 bases in the middle. CDR3 coding DNA: TGTGCCAGCAGCCGTTTTGGAAACACTGAAGCTTTCTTT. It specifies CASSRFGNTEAFF.

This clonotype came up a few times. This chain joins TRBV7-8 and TRBJ1-2; the match to TRBD1 covers 11 bases. V lost 1 base to trimming and J lost 1 base; unmatched junction nucleotides: 2. Germline V gene lookup returns CDR1 SGHVS and CDR2 FQNEAQ. CDR3 length equals 16 residues. The CDR3 loop reads CASSLGDRGINYGYTF. In DNA form, the CDR3 reads TGTGCCAGCAGCTTAGGGGACAGGGGGATTAACTATGGCTACACCTTC.

In the case of this clonotype: A much larger clone differs by one base, so this may be a read error. The J gene is TRBJ1-5, the V gene TRBV2; 7 nucleotides align to TRBD1. Germline values: CDR1 SNHLY, CDR2 FYNNEI. The CDR3 extends over 15 amino acids. Here the CDR3 DNA reads TGTGCCGGCAGTGGGACAGACGATAGCAATCAGCCCCAGCATTTT. Translation: CAGSGTDDSNQPQHF.

This clonotype was seen a few times. The J gene is TRBJ2-2, the V gene TRBV12-3 or TRBV12-4, with a possible D match to TRBD2 (5 bases). The CDR3 extends over 13 amino acids. Trimming removed 7 bases from V and 8 bases from J, with 14 bases in between. The CDR3 reads CASTQTAGGELFF. The CDR3 bases are TGTGCCAGCACCCAAACGGCGGGTGGGGAGCTGTTTTTT.

V gene TRBV6-2 or TRBV6-3 combines with J gene TRBJ2-7; the D gene is possibly TRBD2 (5 bases). V was pared by 4 bases and J by 1 base, with 14 bases between. Germline CDR1 MNHEY, CDR2 SVGEGT. This CDR3 contains 15 residues. The CDR3 region has the DNA TGTGCCAGCAGTTCGGTAGCGTCGCCTTCCTACGAGCAGTACTTC. Translation gives CASSSVASPSYEQYF.

At least ten counts were recorded for this clonotype. The V call is TRBV20-1, the J call TRBJ1-1; D not certain. V was clipped by 1 base and J by 1 base, with 7 bases between them. Per germline, CDR1 DFQATT and CDR2 SNEGSKA (reference sequence). The CDR3 consists of 13 residues. DNA of the CDR3: TGCAGTGCTAGAGGCTGGGAGAACACTGAAGCTTTCTTT. This sequence encodes CSARGWENTEAFF.

Worth noting for this clonotype: A much larger clone differs from this one at a single base, so this may be a read error. The chain joins TRBV5-6 to TRBJ1-1; D unresolved. The germline V gene encodes CDR1 SGHDT and CDR2 YYEEEE. V shed 4 bases and J shed 4 bases, with 23 bases lying between them. The length of the CDR3 is 17 residues. CDR3 amino acids: CASSPDRGAGRGTEAFF. CDR3 sequence (DNA): TGTGCCAGCAGCCCGGATAGAGGTGCAGGTCGGGGCACTGAAGCTTTCTTT. Full variable domain (remainder filled in from reference TRBV5-6 and TRBJ1-1): DAGVTQSPTHLIKTRGQQVTLRCSPKSGHDTVSWYQQALGQGPQFIFQYYEEEERQRGNFPDRFSGHQFPNYSSELNVNALLLGDSALYLCASSPDRGAGRGTEAFFGQGTRLTVV.

This clonotype showed up just a few times. This chain joins TRBV20-1 and TRBJ2-7; a weak D match, TRBD1 (5 bases). This CDR3 spans 13 amino acids. Trimming removed 5 bases from V and 3 bases from J, with 14 bases in between. Germline values: CDR1 DFQATT, CDR2 SNEGSKA (reference sequence). The CDR3, as DNA: TGCAGTGCTCCTGACAGTGGGGACTACGAGCAGTACTTC. This codes for CSAPDSGDYEQYF.

V and J are TRBV4-1 and TRBJ2-7; D is undetermined. Germline CDR1 and CDR2: MGHRA and YSYEKL. This CDR3 is built from 14 residues. The V gene lost 1 base and the J gene lost 2 bases, with 9 bases spanning the gap. This chain's CDR3 is CASSQGSIPYEQYF. CDR3 bases: TGCGCCAGCAGCCAAGGCAGCATTCCCTACGAGCAGTACTTC.

V gene TRBV28 combines with J gene TRBJ2-1; 10 bases are a match to TRBD1. V dropped 6 bases and J dropped 8; count of bases not matched to a gene: 7. The CDR3 runs to 14 residues. The V gene's germline CDR1 is MDHEN and CDR2 SYDVKM. The DNA of the CDR3 is TGTGCCAGCAGCCGACAGGGGGCAAAGGATGAGCAGTTCTTC. It encodes CASSRQGAKDEQFF.

Remarks on this clonotype: Since no conserved phenylalanine or tryptophan closes the CDR3, a read error is the likely cause. The J gene is TRBJ2-7, the V gene TRBV20-1; D is ambiguous. Trimming took 6 bases from V and 4 from J, leaving 19 bases between them. The CDR3 length is 14 residues. Germline CDR1 DFQATT, CDR2 SNEGSKA (reference sequence). The CDR3 nucleotides are TGCAGTGCCCGTGTTTTGGGGATCCTATACGAGCAGTACCTC. Translating gives CSARVLGILYEQYL.